This TCR beta chain derives from a study of shared clonotypes between healthy human individuals. Cells designated naive CD8 were CD45RO-negative and were positively selected for CCR7, with terminally differentiated effector memory CD45RA+ cells excluded. CDR1 and CDR2 from the germline V gene are MDHEN and SYDVKM. The CDR3 has 13 residues. V shed 2 bases and J shed 6 bases, with 11 bases lying between them. The method was immunoSEQ multiplex PCR; TCRdb's version includes in-frame clones alone and lacks a portion of them. The sample lists a few million clones; just over 90% were seen once. The sequence derives from a man between 18 and 35 years old in good health. Some clones in this sample may be carry-over from other donors' samples. The rearrangement uses TRBV28 and TRBJ2-7; no firm D call. Material for sequencing was naive CD8+ T cells from PBMCs. The CDR3 DNA reads TGTGCCAGCAGTTTACGGCAGTCCCCCGAGCAGTACTTC. It translates to CASSLRQSPEQYF. Combining the CDR3 with reference TRBV28 and TRBJ2-7 gives the whole variable domain DVKVTQSSRYLVKRTGEKVFLECVQDMDHENMFWYRQDPGLGLRLIYFSYDVKMKEKGDIPEGYSVSREKKERFSLILESASTNQTSMYLCASSLRQSPEQYFGPGTRLTVT.